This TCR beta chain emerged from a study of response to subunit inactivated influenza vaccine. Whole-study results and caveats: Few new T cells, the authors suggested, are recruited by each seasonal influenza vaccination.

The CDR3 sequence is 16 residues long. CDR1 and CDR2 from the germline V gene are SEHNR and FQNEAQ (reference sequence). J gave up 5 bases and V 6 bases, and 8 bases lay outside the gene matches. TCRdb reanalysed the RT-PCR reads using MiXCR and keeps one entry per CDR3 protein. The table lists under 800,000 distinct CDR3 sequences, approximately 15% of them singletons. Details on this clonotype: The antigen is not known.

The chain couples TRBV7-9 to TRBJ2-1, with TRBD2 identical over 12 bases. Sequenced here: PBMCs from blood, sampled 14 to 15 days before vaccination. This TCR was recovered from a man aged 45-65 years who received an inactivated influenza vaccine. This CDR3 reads CASSSLAGGPDNEQFF. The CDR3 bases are TGTGCCAGCAGTTCCCTAGCGGGAGGGCCGGACAATGAGCAGTTCTTC.